This T cell receptor beta chain emerged from a study of cytotoxic CD8 clonotypes in ibrutinib-treated CLL. Study results and limitations: Public clonotypes were rare and shrank or held steady on treatment. In comparison with age-matched healthy donors, baseline clonality was higher and tracked circulating CD8+ T-cell counts.

About this clone: Its target is not known.

Libraries were prepared by immunoSEQ multiplex PCR; TCRdb keeps only in-frame clonotypes and omits some of them. The data hold 300,000 or so clones, with under 70% observed a single time. The CDR3 runs to 16 residues. The germline gives CDR1 MGHDK, CDR2 SYGVNS. J lost 3 bases, V lost 3 bases, and 8 bases had no gene match. The gene calls are TRBV25-1 and TRBJ2-7, with 10 bases matching TRBD2. Sequencing used PBMCs, obtained after 36 months of ibrutinib treatment. The source is a human donor with chronic lymphocytic leukemia. In DNA, the CDR3 is TGTGCCAGCAGTGATTTTAGCGGGGGGTTAAGCTACGAGCAGTACTTC. Translation: CASSDFSGGLSYEQYF.